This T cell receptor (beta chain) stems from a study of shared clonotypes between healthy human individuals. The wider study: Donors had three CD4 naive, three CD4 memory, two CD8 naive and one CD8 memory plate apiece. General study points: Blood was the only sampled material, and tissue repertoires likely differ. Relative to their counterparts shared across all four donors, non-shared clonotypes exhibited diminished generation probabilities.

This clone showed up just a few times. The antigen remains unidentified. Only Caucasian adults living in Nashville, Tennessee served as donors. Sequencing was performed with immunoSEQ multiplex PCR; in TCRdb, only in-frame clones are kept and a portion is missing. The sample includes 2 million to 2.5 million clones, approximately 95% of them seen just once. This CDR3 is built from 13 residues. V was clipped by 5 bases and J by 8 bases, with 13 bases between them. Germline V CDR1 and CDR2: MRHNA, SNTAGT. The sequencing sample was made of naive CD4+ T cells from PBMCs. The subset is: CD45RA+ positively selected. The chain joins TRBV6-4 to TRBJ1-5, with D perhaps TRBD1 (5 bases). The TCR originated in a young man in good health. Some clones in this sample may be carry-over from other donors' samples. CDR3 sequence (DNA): TGTGCCAGCAGTCGCGGGACGGGGGAGCCCCAGCATTTT. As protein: CASSRGTGEPQHF.